Below are 28 T cell receptor beta chains sequenced from a single sample in a study of beta chain features in type 1 diabetes. Study-wide results and limits: For Type 1 diabetes patients, all four CD4+ subsets carried TCRB CDR3s that were moderately but significantly shorter.

Reverse transcribing all isolated RNA meant expressed TCRB transcripts were sequenced. Assay used: immunoSEQ multiplex PCR; TCRdb lists only in-frame clones, some missing. The profile shows some 640,000 clones, roughly an eighth of them singletons. These receptors' antigens are unknown. Sequenced: naive CD4+ T cells from blood. Source of these receptors: a man between 18 and 29 years old with type 1 diabetes.

The rearrangement links TRBV7-2 to TRBJ2-5; D is uncertain. Trimming cost V 5 bases and J 1 base, with 14 bases left between them. The CDR3 is 15 residues long. Per the germline V gene, CDR1 is SGHTA and CDR2 is FQGNSA. Written as DNA, the CDR3 is TGTGCCAGCAGCCGAAGTCGGGCGGTCCAAGAGACCCAGTACTTC. Amino acid sequence: CASSRSRAVQETQYF.

This clone has just a few counts. This chain links TRBV6-5 with TRBJ1-2, with 7 bases matching TRBD1. With V trimmed by 6 bases and J by 4 bases, 8 bases remained unmatched. Germline V gene data show CDR1 as MNHEY and CDR2 as SVGAGI. The CDR3 runs 14 residues. The CDR3 DNA reads TGTGCCAGCAGGCGAATGGGACAGACCTATGGCTACACCTTC. As protein: CASRRMGQTYGYTF.

The CDR3 loop reads CASSQAAGGTEAFF. The CDR3 DNA follows: TGTGCCAGCTCACAAGCCGCAGGGGGCACTGAAGCTTTCTTT. The genes are TRBV18 and TRBJ1-1; 7 bases are a match to TRBD1. The length of the CDR3 is 14 residues. V shed 4 bases, J shed 4 bases, and the junction held 6 bases outside the gene matches. Germline V gives CDR1 KGHSH, CDR2 LQKENI.

Only a few counts were recorded for this clone. The chain carries TRBV27 and TRBJ2-7; 10 bases align to TRBD1. There are 15 residues in the CDR3. J was trimmed by 3 bases and V by 2 bases; bases with no gene match: 4. The germline V gene encodes CDR1 MNHEY and CDR2 SMNVEV (reference sequence). CDR3 nucleotides: TGTGCCAGCAGTTTACTGGGACAGGGGATCTACGAGCAGTACTTC. Its protein product is CASSLLGQGIYEQYF.

Only a few counts were recorded for this clone. The chain is built from TRBV30 and TRBJ2-3; D call uncertain. The germline gives CDR1 GTSNPN, CDR2 SVGIG (reference sequence). The CDR3 is made up of 16 amino acids. V was cut by 0 bases and J by 2 bases, with 15 bases left in between. The CDR3 nucleotides are TGTGCCTGGAGTGTACCCGCAGCACAAGTCACAGATACGCAGTATTTT. Translating it yields CAWSVPAAQVTDTQYF.

This rearrangement joins TRBV28 to TRBJ1-5; D remains ambiguous. The germline V and J ends were trimmed by 5 bases and 4 bases, with 9 bases remaining between them. CDR1 and CDR2 (germline): MDHEN, SYDVKM. The CDR3 is 13 amino acids. The CDR3 coding sequence is TGTGCCAGCAGTGGGAGGGTAAATCAGCCCCAGCATTTT. Residues: CASSGRVNQPQHF.

The table lists this clone with a count of one. The chain couples TRBV30 to TRBJ1-5; D remains unclear. V lost 2 bases and J lost 5, with 16 bases in between. This CDR3 is built from 15 residues. Germline V gene data show CDR1 as GTSNPN and CDR2 as SVGIG (reference sequence). CDR3 sequence reads: CAWSRRRLADQPQHF. The CDR3, as DNA: TGTGCCTGGAGTAGAAGACGACTTGCCGATCAGCCCCAGCATTTT.

The chain combines TRBV11-2 with TRBJ2-1; 7 nucleotides align to TRBD2. Germline V gene data show CDR1 as SGHAT and CDR2 as FQNNGV. The CDR3 length is 15 residues. V lost 4 bases to trimming and J lost 1 base; unmatched junction nucleotides: 4. CDR3 loop: CASSSEGGSYNEQFF. CDR3 DNA: TGTGCCAGCAGCTCGGAGGGAGGGTCCTACAATGAGCAGTTCTTC.

Comments on this clone: Other DNA sequences within the sample encode an identical CDR3. The rearrangement uses TRBV2 and TRBJ1-2; D gene uncertain. V was clipped by 4 bases and J by 2 bases, with 2 bases between them. Per the germline V gene, CDR1 is SNHLY and CDR2 is FYNNEI. The CDR3 runs to 11 residues. CDR3 bases: TGTGCCAGCAGTGCCAACTATGGCTACACCTTC. Encoded protein: CASSANYGYTF.

This clone has just a few counts. V is TRBV14 and J is TRBJ2-4; a weak D match, TRBD2 (5 bases). Germline V lookup: CDR1 SGHDN, CDR2 FVKESK. There are 14 residues in the CDR3. With 4 bases removed from V and 1 base from J, the gap between germline ends came to 8 bases. The CDR3: CASSPTGAKNIQYF. In nucleotides, the CDR3 is TGTGCCAGCAGCCCAACGGGGGCCAAAAACATTCAGTACTTC.

This clone was seen a handful of times. This chain links TRBV29-1 with TRBJ2-3; D possibly matches TRBD1 or TRBD2 (6 bases each). This CDR3 comprises 13 residues. V lost 3 bases and J 2 bases, leaving 9 bases between the germline ends. Looked up from germline, CDR1 is SQVTM and CDR2 is ANQGSEA. The CDR3 DNA reads TGCAGCGTTGAGCGGGACACCACAGATACGCAGTATTTT. It translates to CSVERDTTDTQYF.

In this sample, this clone turned up a few times. V is TRBV7-9 and J is TRBJ2-3; D unresolved. Trimming left V 5 bases short and J 0 bases short, with 6 bases between. This CDR3 region has 13 residues. The germline V gene has CDR1 SEHNR and CDR2 FQNEAQ (reference sequence). This chain's CDR3 is CASSAGSTDTQYF. The DNA of the CDR3 is TGTGCCAGCAGCGCAGGTAGCACAGATACGCAGTATTTT.

The V call is TRBV30, the J call TRBJ2-5; D might be TRBD2 (5 bases). Trimming pared 8 bases from V and 2 bases from J, leaving 24 bases between. CDR1 is GTSNPN, CDR2 SVGIG, per germline (reference sequence). The CDR3 extends over 16 amino acids. In DNA, the CDR3 is TGTGCCCGGTCAGGCGGGCTGGGCCTTGGACAAGAGACCCAGTACTTC. Translated, it gives CARSGGLGLGQETQYF.

Only a few counts were recorded for this clone. The V call is TRBV28, the J call TRBJ2-7, with 13 bases matching TRBD2. The germline V gene encodes CDR1 MDHEN and CDR2 SYDVKM. V lost 6 bases to trimming and J lost 3 bases; unmatched junction nucleotides: 5. This CDR3 is built from 15 residues. This CDR3 is CASRQTSGGLYEQYF. Here the CDR3 DNA reads TGTGCCAGCAGACAGACTAGCGGGGGGCTCTACGAGCAGTACTTC.

The V and J genes are TRBV10-3 and TRBJ1-4; D is possibly TRBD1 (5 bases). The CDR3 has 15 residues. Germline-derived CDR1 and CDR2 are ENHRY and SYGVKD. With 5 bases removed from V and 4 bases from J, the gap between germline ends came to 14 bases. The CDR3 coding sequence is TGTGCCATCAGTCCCCAGGGTCCGGGTAATGAAAAACTGTTTTTT. Protein: CAISPQGPGNEKLFF.

V and J are TRBV6-1 and TRBJ2-1, with 13 bases aligning to TRBD2. Germline lookup yields CDR1 MNHNS and CDR2 SASEGT. This CDR3 comprises 16 residues. V shed 3 bases, J shed 8 bases, and the junction held 7 bases outside the gene matches. The CDR3: CASSDLLAGGPYEQFF. The CDR3 bases are TGTGCCAGCAGTGACCTACTAGCGGGAGGGCCCTATGAGCAGTTCTTC.

This clone was seen only a few times. This chain connects TRBV5-1 to TRBJ2-2; D not resolved. Trimming left V 2 bases short and J 0 bases short, with 8 bases between. This CDR3 has 15 amino acids. Germline V gene sequence: CDR1 SGHRS, CDR2 YFSETQ. The CDR3: CASSFGPSNTGELFF. CDR3 DNA: TGCGCCAGCAGCTTTGGCCCATCGAACACCGGGGAGCTGTTTTTT.

In its sample, this clone was seen a few times. The CDR3 region is CSAPNEKLFF. CDR3 sequence (DNA): TGCAGTGCCCCAAATGAAAAACTGTTTTTT. The chain couples TRBV20-1 to TRBJ1-4, with unresolved D. This CDR3 comprises 10 residues. Between the trimmed V and J ends, which lost 6 bases and 5 bases, there was a span of 4 bases. Germline loops: CDR1 DFQATT, CDR2 SNEGSKA (reference sequence).

DNA for the CDR3: TGTGCCAGCAGCGTTGCGGACAGGGCCCTTTCTGGGGCCAACGTCCTGACTTTC. Amino acids: CASSVADRALSGANVLTF. This chain joins TRBV9 and TRBJ2-6; TRBD1 matches at 8 bases. CDR3 length equals 18 residues. Germline V CDR1 and CDR2: SGDLS, YYNGEE. V dropped 2 bases and J dropped 1; count of bases not matched to a gene: 8.

This clone has more than one count but fewer than ten. The rearrangement joins TRBV11-3 to TRBJ2-1; 8 nucleotides line up with TRBD1. Germline values: CDR1 SGHNT, CDR2 YENEEA. The CDR3 covers 15 residues. Unmatched junction bases numbered 6, after V lost 5 bases and J lost 3 bases. CDR3 DNA sequence: TGTGCCAGCAGCCCCGGACAGGGCCGCTACAATGAGCAGTTCTTC. Translating it yields CASSPGQGRYNEQFF. Together with reference TRBV11-3 and TRBJ2-1, the CDR3 gives the full variable domain: EAGVVQSPRYKIIEKKQPVAFWCNPISGHNTLYWYLQNLGQGPELLIRYENEEAVDDSQLPKDRFSAERLKGVDSTLKIQPAELGDSAVYLCASSPGQGRYNEQFFGPGTRLTVL.

This clone was counted between two and nine times. This chain connects TRBV7-2 to TRBJ1-1; D remains ambiguous. Looked up from germline, CDR1 is SGHTA and CDR2 is FQGNSA. Trimming stripped 4 bases from V and 9 bases from J, with 24 bases between. This CDR3 region has 16 residues. The CDR3, as DNA: TGTGCCAGCAGCTCCAGCGCCCAGCTAGCGATCGAGAAAGCTTTCTTT. It yields the protein CASSSSAQLAIEKAFF.

This chain joins TRBV5-8 and TRBJ2-5; D is possibly TRBD1 or TRBD2 (6 bases each). V lost 3 bases and J 5 bases, leaving 17 bases between the germline ends. From germline, CDR1 is SGHTS and CDR2 YDEGEE. The CDR3 has 15 residues. The CDR3 is CASSSWGAGSETQYF. Written as DNA, the CDR3 is TGTGCCAGCAGCTCGTGGGGGGCCGGGTCGGAGACCCAGTACTTC.

This clone was counted between two and nine times. The rearrangement joins TRBV28 to TRBJ2-5; 10 bases are shared with TRBD1. The CDR3 loop spans 15 amino acids. The germline CDR1 and CDR2 sequences are MDHEN and SYDVKM. J gave up 2 bases and V 4 bases, and 4 bases lay outside the gene matches. Written as DNA, the CDR3 is TGTGCCAGCAGTTCGGGACAGGGGAAGCAAGAGACCCAGTACTTC. Encoded protein: CASSSGQGKQETQYF.

The chain joins TRBV9 to TRBJ1-2; TRBD1 matches 8 bases. The length of the CDR3 is 14 residues. Germline trimming cut 0 bases from V and 11 bases from J; bases unmatched to any gene: 9. Germline V gives CDR1 SGDLS, CDR2 YYNGEE. The CDR3: CASSVDPDRVGYTF. For the CDR3, the DNA is TGTGCCAGCAGCGTAGACCCGGACAGGGTAGGGTACACCTTC.

The table lists this clone with a few counts. The J gene is TRBJ2-5, the V gene TRBV11-2, with 8 bases that match TRBD1. Germline trimming cut 5 bases from V and 5 bases from J; bases unmatched to any gene: 7. The CDR3 is 14 amino acids. Germline V gene sequence: CDR1 SGHAT, CDR2 FQNNGV. Here the CDR3 DNA reads TGTGCCAGCAGCCCAGGGGGCTACAGGGAGACCCAGTACTTC. Amino acid sequence: CASSPGGYRETQYF.

This clone appeared a few times. The V call is TRBV4-1, the J call TRBJ2-5; perhaps TRBD1 as D (6 bases). V was trimmed by 1 base and J by 4 bases, leaving 13 bases between them. Germline loops: CDR1 MGHRA, CDR2 YSYEKL. The CDR3 runs 15 residues. The CDR3 spells CASSQGWTVRETQYF. CDR3 nucleotide sequence: TGCGCCAGCAGCCAAGGGTGGACAGTTCGAGAGACCCAGTACTTC.

The chain joins TRBV7-9 to TRBJ2-7; D is unclear. Germline V gene lookup returns CDR1 SEHNR and CDR2 FQNEAQ (reference sequence). Trimming shortened V by 5 bases and J by 1 base, and 12 bases separated the two germline ends. The CDR3 totals 14 residues. The chain's CDR3 is CASSPAARSYEQYF. The CDR3 coding sequence is TGTGCCAGCAGCCCAGCTGCGAGGTCCTACGAGCAGTACTTC.

This clone was seen only a few times. This sequence joins TRBV7-9 and TRBJ2-1, with D perhaps assigned TRBD1 or TRBD2 (5 bases each). The V gene's germline CDR1 is SEHNR and CDR2 FQNEAQ (reference sequence). V dropped 4 bases and J dropped 4 bases, with 20 bases sitting between them. This CDR3 contains 17 residues. The CDR3: CASSYVTGTGPYNEQFF. CDR3 in DNA: TGTGCCAGCAGCTACGTGACCGGGACCGGCCCGTACAATGAGCAGTTCTTC.